This is a list of T cell receptor beta chains from one sample in a study of cytomegalovirus exposure and HLA in healthy donors. The repertoire was sequenced with immunoSEQ multiplex PCR; TCRdb's copy has only in-frame clones and lacks some. The sample has about 67,000 clones; the top ten hold less than 2%. The sequencing sample was made of PBMCs. Source of these receptors: a woman in her thirties in good health and CMV-seronegative. The CDR3 runs from the conserved cysteine through the conserved F or W. A D gene is named only where the DNA matches it firmly.

V gene	D gene	J gene	CDR3 DNA	CDR3 protein
TRBV27	NA	TRBJ2-7	TGTGCCAGCAGCCCCGGTGGCGAGCAGTACTTC	CASSPGGEQYF
TRBV29-1	NA	TRBJ2-3	TGCAGCGTTGACGCAGCGGACACAGATACGCAGTATTTT	CSVDAADTDTQYF
TRBV5-6	TRBD1	TRBJ1-1	TGTGCCAGCAGCCTAGGGGGCGCGAGGACTGAAGCTTTCTTT	CASSLGGARTEAFF
TRBV5-1	TRBD1	TRBJ2-5	TGCGCCAGCAGCTTTCGACAGGGGATAAGGGAGACCCAGTACTTC	CASSFRQGIRETQYF
TRBV28	NA	TRBJ1-4	TGTGCCAGCAGTCCCACAGGAGCAACTAATGAAAAACTGTTTTTT	CASSPTGATNEKLFF
TRBV7-9	TRBD2	TRBJ2-5	TGTGCCAGTGAGGGGACTAGCGGCCAGGGGGAGACCCAGTACTTC	CASEGTSGQGETQYF
TRBV5-1	TRBD2	TRBJ2-5	TGCGCCAGCAGCCCTTCGCGGGAGGGAGAGACCCAGTACTTC	CASSPSREGETQYF
TRBV29-1	TRBD2	TRBJ2-5	TGCAGCGTTGAAGATTCGACGGGGGGGCTGGGAGAGACCCAGTACTTC	CSVEDSTGGLGETQYF
TRBV10-2	NA	TRBJ2-7	TGCGCCAGCAGTGAGGATCCCGGGGTCTACGAGCAGTACTTC	CASSEDPGVYEQYF
TRBV13	TRBD1	TRBJ1-1	TGTGCCAGCAGCTCTGGGACAGGGCTGGGGACGAACACTGAAGCTTTCTTT	CASSSGTGLGTNTEAFF
TRBV7-2	NA	TRBJ1-6	TGTGCCAGCAGCTTAGGACAGCGAAATTCACCCCTCCACTTT	CASSLGQRNSPLHF
TRBV28	TRBD2	TRBJ2-7	TGTGCCAGCAGTTCAGCGGGACCCACCTCCTACGAGCAGTACTTC	CASSSAGPTSYEQYF
TRBV20-1	NA	TRBJ1-4	TGCAGTGCCCCGCGTAATGAAAAACTGTTTTTT	CSAPRNEKLFF